The 18 T cell receptor beta chains reported below all come from one sample, sequenced in a study of cytomegalovirus exposure and HLA in healthy donors. It was with 60 Vbeta and 13 Jbeta primers that the PCR ran. Using immunoSEQ multiplex PCR, the repertoire was profiled, and TCRdb retains in-frame clones only, with some absent. The sample includes more than 150,000 clones, approximately 80% of them seen just once. Sequencing was done on a sample of PBMCs. Every receptor here comes from a woman in her twenties or thirties in good health and CMV-seropositive.

V and J are TRBV28 and TRBJ1-5, with 7 bases that match TRBD1. V lost 5 bases and J lost 4; bases outside the gene matches: 2. Germline V lookup: CDR1 MDHEN, CDR2 SYDVKM. The CDR3 covers 13 residues. Here the CDR3 reads CASSGTENQPQHF. CDR3 in DNA: TGTGCCAGCAGTGGGACAGAAAATCAGCCCCAGCATTTT. Combining the CDR3 with reference TRBV28 and TRBJ1-5 gives the whole variable domain DVKVTQSSRYLVKRTGEKVFLECVQDMDHENMFWYRQDPGLGLRLIYFSYDVKMKEKGDIPEGYSVSREKKERFSLILESASTNQTSMYLCASSGTENQPQHFGDGTRLSIL.

This chain connects TRBV9 to TRBJ1-5; no clear D gene. Germline CDR1 and CDR2: SGDLS and YYNGEE. Trimming shortened V by 2 bases and J by 7 bases, and 16 bases separated the two germline ends. The CDR3 has 15 amino acids. CDR3 bases: TGTGCCAGCAGCGTTAATGACCTCACGGGGCAGCCCCAGCATTTT. As protein: CASSVNDLTGQPQHF.

The chain employs TRBV28 and TRBJ2-6; 8 bases line up with TRBD1. The germline CDR1 and CDR2 sequences are MDHEN and SYDVKM. J was trimmed by 4 bases and V by 3 bases; bases with no gene match: 8. The CDR3 covers 17 residues. CDR3 coding DNA: TGTGCCAGCAGTTTCGGGACAGGCAGCTTAGGGGCCAACGTCCTGACTTTC. Its protein is CASSFGTGSLGANVLTF.

The CDR3: CASKGGAVHNEQFF. The CDR3 region has the DNA TGTGCCAGTAAAGGGGGCGCGGTCCACAATGAGCAGTTCTTC. V is TRBV27 and J is TRBJ2-1; TRBD1 matches at 7 bases. Trimming removed 9 bases from V and 5 bases from J; junction bases left unmatched: 10. Germline-derived CDR1 and CDR2 are MNHEY and SMNVEV (reference sequence). The CDR3 spans 14 residues.

J is TRBJ1-4 and V is TRBV7-6, with TRBD1 identical over 10 bases. The length of the CDR3 is 16 residues. The germline V gene has CDR1 SGHVS and CDR2 FNYEAQ. The J segment lost 2 bases and the V segment lost 6 bases, leaving 6 bases of the junction unmatched. The CDR3 DNA is TGTGCCAGCAGGAGGGGACAGGGGCTTACTAATGAAAAACTGTTTTTT. This gives the protein CASRRGQGLTNEKLFF.

The rearrangement links TRBV10-2 to TRBJ1-5; D not certain. CDR3 size: 18 residues. CDR1 WSHSY and CDR2 SAAADI come from the germline V gene. The V gene lost 5 bases and the J gene lost 5 bases, with 25 bases spanning the gap. For the CDR3, the DNA is TGCGCCAGCAGTCTAGTCCAATCCAATGCCCCCCTACATCAGCCCCAGCATTTT. It yields the protein CASSLVQSNAPLHQPQHF.

The chain employs TRBV10-3 and TRBJ1-1; possible D gene TRBD1, 5 bases. CDR1 and CDR2 from the germline V gene are ENHRY and SYGVKD. CDR3 length: 14 residues. V dropped 5 bases and J dropped 2 bases, with 12 bases sitting between them. The CDR3 coding sequence is TGTGCCATCAGTCCCGGGACTCTTAACACTGAAGCTTTCTTT. It specifies CAISPGTLNTEAFF.

The chain uses TRBV6-6 and TRBJ2-7; 8 bases map to TRBD1. The CDR3 has 15 amino acids. Germline V lookup: CDR1 MNHNY, CDR2 SVGAGI (reference sequence). Trimming removed 6 bases from V and 4 bases from J; junction bases left unmatched: 11. The CDR3 spells CASSPPNRGDYEQYF. In nucleotides, the CDR3 is TGTGCCAGCAGCCCCCCCAACAGGGGGGATTACGAGCAGTACTTC.

The V and J genes are TRBV10-2 and TRBJ2-1, with 10 bases fitting TRBD2. Germline V gene data show CDR1 as WSHSY and CDR2 as SAAADI. Trimming removed 6 bases from V and 0 bases from J; junction bases left unmatched: 2. The CDR3 length is 15 residues. The CDR3 is CASRLAGSSYNEQFF. CDR3 nucleotide sequence: TGCGCCAGCAGACTAGCGGGGTCCTCCTACAATGAGCAGTTCTTC.

The chain recombines TRBV10-2 with TRBJ2-3; 9 nucleotides agree with TRBD1. V was clipped by 6 bases and J by 4 bases; unmatched bases: 8. Germline CDR1 is WSHSY and CDR2 is SAAADI. The CDR3 length is 15 residues. In nucleotides, the CDR3 is TGCGCCAGCAGAACCACAGGGGGCGGATCAGATACGCAGTATTTT. Translation: CASRTTGGGSDTQYF.

The chain is built from TRBV7-3 and TRBJ2-6; D is perhaps TRBD2 (6 bases). Between the trimmed V and J ends, which lost 7 bases and 0 bases, there was a span of 19 bases. The germline CDR1 and CDR2 sequences are SGHTA and FQGTGA. The CDR3 spans 18 residues. DNA of the CDR3: TGTGCCAGCAATCGGGTTGGGACTTTAAACTCTGGGGCCAACGTCCTGACTTTC. Protein product: CASNRVGTLNSGANVLTF. The variable domain in full, with the rest retrieved from reference TRBV7-3 and TRBJ2-6, is GAGVSQTPSNKVTEKGKYVELRCDPISGHTALYWYRQSLGQGPEFLIYFQGTGAADDSGLPNDRFFAVRPEGSVSTLKIQRTERGDSAVYLCASNRVGTLNSGANVLTFGAGSRLTVL.

This clone was seen a handful of times. V gene TRBV5-4 combines with J gene TRBJ1-4; TRBD1 matches 7 bases. Trimming took 4 bases from V and 13 from J; bases not matched to a gene: 10. Germline lookup yields CDR1 SGHNT and CDR2 YYREEE (reference sequence). The CDR3 sequence is 13 residues long. The chain's CDR3 is CASSLRQGGGLFF. DNA for the CDR3: TGTGCCAGCAGCCTTCGACAGGGCGGTGGACTGTTTTTT.

J is TRBJ1-5 and V is TRBV4-3, with D uncertain. This CDR3 contains 13 residues. Germline V gene sequence: CDR1 LGHNA, CDR2 YSLEER. V gave up 0 bases and J gave up 9 bases, with 9 bases separating them. The CDR3 DNA follows: TGCGCCAGCAGCCAAGATTCCGGAGGGCCCCAGCATTTT. Residues: CASSQDSGGPQHF.

The CDR3 sequence: CASTLGQAISGNTIYF. DNA of the CDR3: TGTGCCAGCACCTTAGGACAGGCCATCTCTGGAAACACCATATATTTT. The chain has TRBV2 and TRBJ1-3; 7 bases are a match to TRBD1. Germline-derived CDR1 and CDR2 are SNHLY and FYNNEI. Germline trimming cut 7 bases from V and 0 bases from J; bases unmatched to any gene: 9. This CDR3 has 16 amino acids.

V gene TRBV7-2 combines with J gene TRBJ2-2; 7 nucleotides agree with TRBD1. Germline V CDR1 and CDR2: SGHTA, FQGNSA. This CDR3 is 15 amino acids long. Germline trimming cut 0 bases from V and 6 bases from J; bases unmatched to any gene: 4. The CDR3 DNA reads TGTGCCAGCAGCTTAGCAGGGGGCAAATCCGGGGAGCTGTTTTTT. It translates to CASSLAGGKSGELFF.

The chain uses TRBV27 and TRBJ1-5; TRBD1 agrees at 9 bases. The CDR3 contains 18 residues. Germline V gives CDR1 MNHEY, CDR2 SMNVEV (reference sequence). With 2 bases clipped from V and 0 bases from J, the junction kept 8 bases outside the gene matches. The CDR3 spells CASSLITGGTFSNQPQHF. CDR3 bases: TGTGCCAGCAGTTTAATAACAGGGGGCACTTTTAGCAATCAGCCCCAGCATTTT.

This clone was seen a few times. CDR3 coding DNA: TGTGCCAGCAGTGATTTTGAGGATAACTATGGCTACACCTTC. Amino acid sequence: CASSDFEDNYGYTF. This chain uses TRBV2 with TRBJ1-2; D remains ambiguous. V was cut by 3 bases and J by 1 base, with 9 bases left in between. CDR3 length: 14 residues. Germline V CDR1 and CDR2: SNHLY, FYNNEI.

As for this clone: This CDR3 fails to terminate in the conserved phenylalanine or tryptophan, so it likely reflects a read error. The DNA is left out, because the CDR3 cannot be placed on it with certainty; the CDR3 is given as TCRdb lists it. The V gene is TRBV6-4, the J gene TRBJ1-6; the D segment call TRBD1 is taken from the table without a DNA check. Germline V CDR1 and CDR2: MRHNA, SNTAGT. The CDR3 is 18 amino acids long, termini counted. The CDR3 protein is CASSERQVGVYTEGAGLH.